One sample yielded the 13 T cell receptor beta chains listed below, sequenced in a study of blood T cell repertoires in COVID-19. Clones were sequenced by immunoSEQ multiplex PCR, and TCRdb holds only the in-frame ones, with some missing. Of 58,000 or so clones in the sample, 88% were seen once. Sequencing was done on a sample of peripheral blood. The origin of the receptors is a woman between 65 and 79 years old with active COVID-19.

V and J are TRBV5-1 and TRBJ2-2; TRBD2 matches 10 bases. CDR1 is SGHRS and CDR2 is YFSETQ in the germline V gene. With 4 bases clipped from V and 4 bases from J, the junction kept 13 bases outside the gene matches. CDR3 length equals 18 residues. The chain's CDR3 is CASSPIAGGRGSTGELFF. The CDR3 region has the DNA TGCGCCAGCAGCCCAATAGCGGGAGGCCGCGGAAGCACCGGGGAGCTGTTTTTT.

V usage is TRBV5-1 and J usage is TRBJ2-2, with TRBD1 as a possible D gene (6 bases). The CDR3 totals 14 residues. In germline, CDR1 is SGHRS, CDR2 YFSETQ. Trimming left V 2 bases short and J 9 bases short, with 14 bases between. The CDR3 region has the DNA TGCGCCAGCAGCTTAGAAGGGGGTGTCCGGGAGCTGTTTTTT. This gives the protein CASSLEGGVRELFF.

The rearrangement links TRBV6-5 to TRBJ1-5; D possibly corresponds to TRBD1 (6 bases). The germline CDR1 and CDR2 sequences are MNHEY and SVGAGI. This CDR3 is 13 amino acids long. Deletions cut 9 bases from V and 6 bases from J, with 15 bases between. Written as DNA, the CDR3 is TGTGCCAGTTCCCCAGGGGTTTTTCAGCCCCAGCATTTT. It encodes CASSPGVFQPQHF.

V gene TRBV15 combines with J gene TRBJ2-3; 8 positions match TRBD1. The CDR3 sequence is 14 residues long. In germline, CDR1 is LNHNV, CDR2 YYDKDF (reference sequence). After removal of 4 bases from V and 4 bases from J, the junction contained 4 bases not matched to a gene. CDR3 residues: CATSTDRGPDTQYF. CDR3 bases: TGTGCCACCAGCACTGACAGGGGCCCAGATACGCAGTATTTT. Full variable domain (rest looked up from reference TRBV15 and TRBJ2-3): DAMVIQNPRYQVTQFGKPVTLSCSQTLNHNVMYWYQQKSSQAPKLLFHYYDKDFNNEADTPDNFQSRRPNTSFCFLDIRSPGLGDTAMYLCATSTDRGPDTQYFGPGTRLTVL.

This clone came up once. The genes are TRBV6-4 and TRBJ2-1; D ambiguous. Germline values: CDR1 MRHNA, CDR2 SNTAGT. V was shortened by 3 bases and J by 0 bases, with 3 bases between the two germline ends. The CDR3 consists of 13 residues. CDR3 loop: CASSEYSYNEQFF. The DNA for the CDR3 is TGTGCCAGCAGTGAATACTCCTACAATGAGCAGTTCTTC.

The V gene is TRBV19, the J gene TRBJ2-7; 9 nucleotides line up with TRBD2. Germline V gene lookup returns CDR1 LNHDA and CDR2 SQIVND (reference sequence). There are 14 residues in the CDR3. Losses at the gene ends were 6 bases for V and 3 bases for J; bases not matched to a gene: 6. The DNA of the CDR3 is TGTGCCAGTAGGACTAGCGGTGCGGGCTACGAGCAGTACTTC. This encodes CASRTSGAGYEQYF.

J is TRBJ2-1 and V is TRBV5-1; 8 nucleotides align to TRBD1. Germline CDR1 and CDR2: SGHRS and YFSETQ. This CDR3 region has 15 residues. The V and J ends lost 0 bases and 6 bases, in that order; junction bases with no gene match: 5. The CDR3 region is CASSLAPRGLNEQFF. The CDR3 nucleotides are TGCGCCAGCAGCTTGGCCCCCAGGGGGCTCAATGAGCAGTTCTTC. The full variable domain, completed using reference TRBV5-1 and TRBJ2-1, is KAGVTQTPRYLIKTRGQQVTLSCSPISGHRSVSWYQQTPGQGLQFLFEYFSETQRNKGNFPGRFSGRQFSNSRSEMNVSTLELGDSALYLCASSLAPRGLNEQFFGPGTRLTVL.

V usage is TRBV28 and J usage is TRBJ1-2; TRBD1 aligns across 11 bases. V shed 6 bases and J 8 bases; nucleotides not matched to a gene: 17. The CDR3 has 17 residues. Germline assignment: CDR1 MDHEN and CDR2 SYDVKM. The CDR3 DNA reads as TGTGCCAGCAGCGCGTTCCGGACAGGGGGCGCGGCACTCGGCTACACCTTC. Protein product: CASSAFRTGGAALGYTF.

This rearrangement joins TRBV2 to TRBJ2-4; 11 nucleotides align to TRBD2. CDR3 length equals 14 residues. Germline values: CDR1 SNHLY, CDR2 FYNNEI. Trimming took 3 bases from V and 9 from J; bases not matched to a gene: 4. The CDR3 loop reads CASSESGTSGIQYF. Written as DNA, the CDR3 is TGTGCCAGCAGTGAGTCCGGGACTAGCGGCATTCAGTACTTC.

The chain combines TRBV19 with TRBJ2-7; 8 bases are shared with TRBD1. This CDR3 has 13 amino acids. Germline trimming cut 9 bases from V and 0 bases from J; bases unmatched to any gene: 4. CDR1 and CDR2 from the germline V gene are LNHDA and SQIVND (reference sequence). The CDR3, as DNA: TGTGCCAGCCATGGACAGGGCTCCTACGAGCAGTACTTC. It specifies CASHGQGSYEQYF.

V is TRBV11-2 and J is TRBJ1-2; unclear D gene. The germline V gene encodes CDR1 SGHAT and CDR2 FQNNGV. The CDR3 spans 15 residues. Deletions cut 4 bases from V and 4 bases from J, with 16 bases between. The CDR3: CASSSLETSGYGYTF. In DNA, the CDR3 is TGTGCCAGCAGCTCCTTAGAGACTTCGGGCTATGGCTACACCTTC.

The rearrangement joins TRBV27 to TRBJ2-1; perhaps TRBD1 as D (6 bases). This CDR3 is 16 amino acids long. V lost 6 bases and J lost 5, with 20 bases in between. Germline lookup yields CDR1 MNHEY and CDR2 SMNVEV (reference sequence). CDR3 region: CASRSFIRDKNNEQFF. CDR3 DNA: TGTGCCAGCAGAAGCTTCATCCGGGACAAAAACAATGAGCAGTTCTTC.

The chain uses TRBV27 and TRBJ2-7; D is perhaps TRBD2 (5 bases). There are 13 residues in the CDR3. Germline CDR1 MNHEY, CDR2 SMNVEV (reference sequence). The V and J ends lost 10 bases and 4 bases respectively, with 17 bases between them. CDR3 nucleotides: TGTGCCACCGATCGGCGAGCGGTATACGAGCAGTACTTC. Translated, it gives CATDRRAVYEQYF.